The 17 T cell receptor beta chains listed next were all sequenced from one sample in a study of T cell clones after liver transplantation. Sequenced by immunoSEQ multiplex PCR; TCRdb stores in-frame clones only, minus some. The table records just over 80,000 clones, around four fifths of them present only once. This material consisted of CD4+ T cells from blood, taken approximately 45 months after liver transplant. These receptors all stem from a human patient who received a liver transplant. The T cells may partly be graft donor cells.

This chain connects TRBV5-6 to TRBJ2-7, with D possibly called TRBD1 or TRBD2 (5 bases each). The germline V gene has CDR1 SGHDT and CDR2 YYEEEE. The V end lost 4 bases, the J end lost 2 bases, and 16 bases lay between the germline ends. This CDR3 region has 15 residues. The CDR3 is CASSPMGRLTYEQYF. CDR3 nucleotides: TGTGCCAGCAGCCCGATGGGACGCCTTACCTACGAGCAGTACTTC. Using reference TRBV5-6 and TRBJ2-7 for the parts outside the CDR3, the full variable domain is DAGVTQSPTHLIKTRGQQVTLRCSPKSGHDTVSWYQQALGQGPQFIFQYYEEEERQRGNFPDRFSGHQFPNYSSELNVNALLLGDSALYLCASSPMGRLTYEQYFGPGTRLTVT.

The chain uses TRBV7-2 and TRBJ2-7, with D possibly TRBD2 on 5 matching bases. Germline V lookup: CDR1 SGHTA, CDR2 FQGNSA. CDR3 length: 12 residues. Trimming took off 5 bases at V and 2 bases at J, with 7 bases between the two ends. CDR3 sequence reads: CASSRGPYEQYF. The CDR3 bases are TGTGCCAGCAGCCGAGGGCCCTACGAGCAGTACTTC.

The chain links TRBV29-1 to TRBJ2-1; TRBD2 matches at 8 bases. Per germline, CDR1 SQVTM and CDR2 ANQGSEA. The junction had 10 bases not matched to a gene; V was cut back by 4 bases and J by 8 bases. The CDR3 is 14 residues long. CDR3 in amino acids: CSVVGGRLMDEQFF. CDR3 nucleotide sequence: TGCAGCGTTGTGGGCGGGAGGCTCATGGATGAGCAGTTCTTC.

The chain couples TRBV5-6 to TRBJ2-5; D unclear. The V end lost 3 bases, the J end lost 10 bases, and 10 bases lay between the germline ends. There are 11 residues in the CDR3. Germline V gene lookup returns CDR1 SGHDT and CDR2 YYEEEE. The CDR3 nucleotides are TGTGCCAGCAGCTACCAGGCCCGCCAGTACTTC. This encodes CASSYQARQYF.

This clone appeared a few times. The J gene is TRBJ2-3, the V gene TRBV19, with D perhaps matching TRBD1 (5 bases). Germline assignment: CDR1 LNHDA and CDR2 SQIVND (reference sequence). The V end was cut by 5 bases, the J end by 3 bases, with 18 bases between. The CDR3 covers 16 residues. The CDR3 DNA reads TGTGCCAGTAGTGTCCAGGGCAAGGCACGTACAGATACGCAGTATTTT. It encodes CASSVQGKARTDTQYF.

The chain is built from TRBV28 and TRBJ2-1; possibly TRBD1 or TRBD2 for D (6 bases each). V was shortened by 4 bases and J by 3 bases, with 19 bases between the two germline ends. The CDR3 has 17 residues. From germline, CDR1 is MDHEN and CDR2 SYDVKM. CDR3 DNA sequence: TGTGCCAGCAGTTCGCCCCTGGGGGGCTCTGTCTACAATGAGCAGTTCTTC. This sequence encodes CASSSPLGGSVYNEQFF.

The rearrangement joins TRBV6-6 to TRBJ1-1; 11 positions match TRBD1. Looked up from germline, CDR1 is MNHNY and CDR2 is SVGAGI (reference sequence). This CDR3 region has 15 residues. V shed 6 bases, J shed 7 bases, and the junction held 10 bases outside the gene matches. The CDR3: CASSRDRGFRGEAFF. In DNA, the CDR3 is TGTGCCAGCAGCCGGGACAGGGGGTTCCGGGGTGAAGCTTTCTTT.

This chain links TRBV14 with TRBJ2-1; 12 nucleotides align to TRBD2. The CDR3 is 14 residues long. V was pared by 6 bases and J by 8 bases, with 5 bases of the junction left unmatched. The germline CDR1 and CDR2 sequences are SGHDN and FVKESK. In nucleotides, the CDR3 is TGTGCCAGCAGTACTAGCGGGAGGTTTTATGAGCAGTTCTTC. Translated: CASSTSGRFYEQFF.

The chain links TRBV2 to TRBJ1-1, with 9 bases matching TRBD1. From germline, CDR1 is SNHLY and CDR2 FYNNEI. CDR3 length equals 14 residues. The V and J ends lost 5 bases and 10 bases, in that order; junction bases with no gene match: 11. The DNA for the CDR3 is TGTGCCAGCAGTCCCTCTGGACAGGGGAAACGAGCTTTCTTT. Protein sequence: CASSPSGQGKRAFF. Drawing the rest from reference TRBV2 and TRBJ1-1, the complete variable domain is EPEVTQTPSHQVTQMGQEVILRCVPISNHLYFYWYRQILGQKVEFLVSFYNNEISEKSEIFDDQFSVERPDGSNFTLKIRSTKLEDSAMYFCASSPSGQGKRAFFGQGTRLTVV.

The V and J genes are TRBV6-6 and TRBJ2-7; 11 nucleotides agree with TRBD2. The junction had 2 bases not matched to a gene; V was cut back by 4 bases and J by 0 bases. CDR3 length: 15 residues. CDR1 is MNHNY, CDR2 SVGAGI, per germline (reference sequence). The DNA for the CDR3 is TGTGCCAGCAGTTCGGGACTAGCGGCCTCCTACGAGCAGTACTTC. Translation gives CASSSGLAASYEQYF.

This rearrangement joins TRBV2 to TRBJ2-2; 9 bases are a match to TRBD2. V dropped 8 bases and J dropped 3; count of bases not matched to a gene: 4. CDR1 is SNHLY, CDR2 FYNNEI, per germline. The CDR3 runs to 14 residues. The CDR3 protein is CASEREVYTGELFF. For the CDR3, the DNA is TGTGCCAGCGAGCGGGAGGTGTACACCGGGGAGCTGTTTTTT.

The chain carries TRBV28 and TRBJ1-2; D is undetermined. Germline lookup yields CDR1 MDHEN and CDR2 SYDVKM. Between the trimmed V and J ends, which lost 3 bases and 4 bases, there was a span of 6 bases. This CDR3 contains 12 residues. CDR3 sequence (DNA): TGTGCCAGCAGTTTTCCGCCCTATGGCTACACCTTC. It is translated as CASSFPPYGYTF.

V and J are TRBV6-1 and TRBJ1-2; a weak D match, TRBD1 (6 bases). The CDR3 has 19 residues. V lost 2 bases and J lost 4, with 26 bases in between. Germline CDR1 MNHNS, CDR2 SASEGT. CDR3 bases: TGTGCCAGCAGTGAACGGTACAGGGTTCTTTCACCCCAGGGCTATGGCTACACCTTC. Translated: CASSERYRVLSPQGYGYTF.

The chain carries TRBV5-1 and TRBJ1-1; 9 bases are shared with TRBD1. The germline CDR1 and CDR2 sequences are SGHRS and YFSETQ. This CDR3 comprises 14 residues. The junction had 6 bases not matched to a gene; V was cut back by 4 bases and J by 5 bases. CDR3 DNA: TGCGCCAGCAGCCTAGGGACAGGGAGTACTGAAGCTTTCTTT. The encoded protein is CASSLGTGSTEAFF.

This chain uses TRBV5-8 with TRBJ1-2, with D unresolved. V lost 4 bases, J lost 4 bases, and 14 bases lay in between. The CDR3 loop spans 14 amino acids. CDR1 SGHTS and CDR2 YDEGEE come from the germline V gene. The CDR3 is CASSPDQLTYGYTF. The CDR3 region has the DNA TGTGCCAGCAGCCCCGATCAGTTAACCTATGGCTACACCTTC. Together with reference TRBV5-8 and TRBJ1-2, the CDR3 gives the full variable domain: EAGVTQSPTHLIKTRGQQATLRCSPISGHTSVYWYQQALGLGLQFLLWYDEGEERNRGNFPPRFSGRQFPNYSSELNVNALELEDSALYLCASSPDQLTYGYTFGSGTRLTVV.

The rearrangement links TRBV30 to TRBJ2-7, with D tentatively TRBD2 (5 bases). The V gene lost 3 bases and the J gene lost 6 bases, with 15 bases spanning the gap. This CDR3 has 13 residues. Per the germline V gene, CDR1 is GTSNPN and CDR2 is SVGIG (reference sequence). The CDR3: CAWSLARAGEQYF. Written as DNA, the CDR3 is TGTGCCTGGAGCTTGGCGAGGGCCGGCGAGCAGTACTTC.

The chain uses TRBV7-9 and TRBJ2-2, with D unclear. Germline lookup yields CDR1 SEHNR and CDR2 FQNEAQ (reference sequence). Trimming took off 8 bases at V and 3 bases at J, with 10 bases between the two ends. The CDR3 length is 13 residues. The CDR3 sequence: CASSWVDTGELFF. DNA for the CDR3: TGTGCCAGCTCCTGGGTGGACACCGGGGAGCTGTTTTTT.